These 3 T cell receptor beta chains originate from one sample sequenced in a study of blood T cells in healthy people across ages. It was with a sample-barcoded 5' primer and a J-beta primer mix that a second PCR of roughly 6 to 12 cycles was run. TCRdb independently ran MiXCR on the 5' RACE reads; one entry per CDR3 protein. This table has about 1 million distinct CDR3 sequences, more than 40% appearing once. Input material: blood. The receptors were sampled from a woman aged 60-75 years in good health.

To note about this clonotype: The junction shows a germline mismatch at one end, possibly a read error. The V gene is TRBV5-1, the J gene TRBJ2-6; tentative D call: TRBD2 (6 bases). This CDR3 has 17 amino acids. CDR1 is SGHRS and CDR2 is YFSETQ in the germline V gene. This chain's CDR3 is CASSLYSRGTGANALTF. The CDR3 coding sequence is TGCGCCAGCAGCTTGTATTCTCGGGGGACTGGGGCCAACGCCCTGACTTTC.

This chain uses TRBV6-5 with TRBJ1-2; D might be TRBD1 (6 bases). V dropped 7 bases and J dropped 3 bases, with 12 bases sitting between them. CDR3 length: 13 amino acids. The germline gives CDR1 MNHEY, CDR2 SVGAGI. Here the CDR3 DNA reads TGTGCCAGCACGCCCCGGACAGACTATGGCTACACCTTC. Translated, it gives CASTPRTDYGYTF.

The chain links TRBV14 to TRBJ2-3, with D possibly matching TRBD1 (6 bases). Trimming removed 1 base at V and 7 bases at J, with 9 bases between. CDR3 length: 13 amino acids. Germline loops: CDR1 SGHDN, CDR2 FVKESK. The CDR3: CASSQVGAHTQYF. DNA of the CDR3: TGTGCCAGCAGCCAAGTGGGGGCCCATACGCAGTATTTT.